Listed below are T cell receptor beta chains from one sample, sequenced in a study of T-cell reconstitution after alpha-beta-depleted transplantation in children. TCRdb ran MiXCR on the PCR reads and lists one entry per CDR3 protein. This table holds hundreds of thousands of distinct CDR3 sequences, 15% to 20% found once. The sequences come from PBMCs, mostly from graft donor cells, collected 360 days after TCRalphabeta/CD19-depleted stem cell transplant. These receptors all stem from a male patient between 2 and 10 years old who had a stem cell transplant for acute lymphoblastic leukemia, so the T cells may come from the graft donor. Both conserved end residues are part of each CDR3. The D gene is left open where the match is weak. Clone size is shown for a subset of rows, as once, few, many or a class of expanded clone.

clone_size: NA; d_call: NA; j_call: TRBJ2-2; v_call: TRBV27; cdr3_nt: TGTGCCAGCAGTTTATACGCGTTCGGGGAGCTGTTTTTT; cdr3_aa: CASSLYAFGELFF
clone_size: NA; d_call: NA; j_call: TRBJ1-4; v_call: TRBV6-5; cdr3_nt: TGTGCCAGCAGTTACAGGTTTAATGAAAAACTGTTTTTT; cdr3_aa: CASSYRFNEKLFF
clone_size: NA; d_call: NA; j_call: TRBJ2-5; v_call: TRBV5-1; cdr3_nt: TGCGCCAGCAGCTGGGGAGTGGGAGAGACCCAGTACTTC; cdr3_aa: CASSWGVGETQYF
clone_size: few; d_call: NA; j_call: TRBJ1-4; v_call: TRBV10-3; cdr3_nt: TGTGCCATCAGTGATTTCCCCAGGGGCTCCAATGAAAAACTGTTTTTT; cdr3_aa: CAISDFPRGSNEKLFF
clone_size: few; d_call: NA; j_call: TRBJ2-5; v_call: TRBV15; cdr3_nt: TGTGCCACCAGCAGGGGAGAGACCCAGTACTTC; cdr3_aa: CATSRGETQYF
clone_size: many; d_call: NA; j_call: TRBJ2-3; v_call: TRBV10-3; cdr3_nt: TGTGCCATCAGTGAGGGGCGGAGAGACACAGATACGCAGTATTTT; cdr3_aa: CAISEGRRDTDTQYF
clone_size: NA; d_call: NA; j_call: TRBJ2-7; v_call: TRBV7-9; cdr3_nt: TGTGCCAGCAGCTGGCGAGGGTGGGGAAACGAGCAGTACTTC; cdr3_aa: CASSWRGWGNEQYF
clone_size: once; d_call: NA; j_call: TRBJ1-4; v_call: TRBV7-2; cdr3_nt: TGTGCCAGCAGCTTAGACGGGTGGAGGCGCGAAAAACTGTTTTTT; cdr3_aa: CASSLDGWRREKLFF
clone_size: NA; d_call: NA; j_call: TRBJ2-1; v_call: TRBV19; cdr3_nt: TGTGCCAGTAATGGGGACTCCTACAATGAGCAGTTCTTC; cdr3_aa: CASNGDSYNEQFF
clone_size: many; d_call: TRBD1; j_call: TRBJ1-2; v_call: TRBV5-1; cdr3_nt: TGCGCCAGCAGCTTGGAGGCAGGGGGTCGCGGCTACACCTTC; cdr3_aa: CASSLEAGGRGYTF
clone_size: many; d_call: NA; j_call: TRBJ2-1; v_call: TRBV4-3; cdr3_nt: TGCGCCAGCAGCCAAGATACGCTCGTACCCAACCAGTTCTTC; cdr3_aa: CASSQDTLVPNQFF
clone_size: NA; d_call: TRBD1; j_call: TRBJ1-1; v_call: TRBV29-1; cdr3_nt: TGCAGCGCAATGACAGGGGGCGGAACTGAAGCTTTCTTT; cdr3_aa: CSAMTGGGTEAFF
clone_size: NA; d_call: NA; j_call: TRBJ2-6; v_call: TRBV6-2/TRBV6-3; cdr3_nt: TGTGCCAGCAGTTACCCCCCTCGGAGCGGAGCCTCTGGGGCCAACGTCCTGACTTTC; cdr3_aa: CASSYPPRSGASGANVLTF
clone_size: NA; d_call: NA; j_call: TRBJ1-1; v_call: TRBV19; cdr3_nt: TGTGCCAGTAGTATAGTCGGGACCGGATACACTGAAGCTTTCTTT; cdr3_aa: CASSIVGTGYTEAFF
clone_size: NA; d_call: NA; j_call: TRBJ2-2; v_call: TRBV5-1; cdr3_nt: TGCGCCAGCAGCCTCGGGTACGGCGGGGAGCTGTTTTTT; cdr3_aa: CASSLGYGGELFF
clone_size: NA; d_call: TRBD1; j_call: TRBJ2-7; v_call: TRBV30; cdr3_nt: TGTGCCTATAACCGGGACAGGGGCTACGAGCAGTACTTC; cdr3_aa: CAYNRDRGYEQYF
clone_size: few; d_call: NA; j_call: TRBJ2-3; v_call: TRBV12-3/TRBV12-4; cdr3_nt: TGTGCCAGCAGTTTAGCTCTAGAGGATAGGGGAACAGATACGCAGTATTTT; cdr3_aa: CASSLALEDRGTDTQYF